The 10 T cell receptor beta chains in this list originate from one sample, sequenced in a study of immune heterogeneity within non-small cell lung tumors. Samples each supplied approximately 0.55 ug of bulk tumor genomic DNA as template. During surgery, each primary tumor gave multiple biopsies spaced as far apart as possible. These patients got curative surgery after being newly diagnosed with untreated non-small cell lung cancer. The authors amplified TCR beta CDR3 by multiplex PCR with 32 V and 13 J primers. One entry per CDR3 protein, called by TCRdb with MiXCR from the multiplex PCR reads. The table records 25,000 to 40,000 distinct CDR3 sequences, around 26% of them present only once. The sample was lung tumor tissue. Every receptor here comes from a man aged 35 to 55 with non-small cell lung cancer.

The chain uses TRBV4-3 and TRBJ2-3; perhaps D is TRBD1 or TRBD2 (6 bases each). The CDR3 is made up of 13 amino acids. Trimming shortened V by 3 bases and J by 4 bases, and 8 bases separated the two germline ends. Per germline, CDR1 LGHNA and CDR2 YSLEER. CDR3 sequence: CASSQRGADTQYF. The DNA of the CDR3 is TGCGCCAGCAGCCAGAGGGGGGCAGATACGCAGTATTTT.

V usage is TRBV5-6 and J usage is TRBJ2-2, with 8 nucleotides matching TRBD2. This CDR3 comprises 15 residues. V was clipped by 7 bases and J by 1 base; unmatched bases: 6. CDR1 and CDR2 from the germline V gene are SGHDT and YYEEEE. The CDR3 nucleotides are TGTGCCAGCTACAGCGGGAGTTGGAACACCGGGGAGCTGTTTTTT. Amino acid sequence: CASYSGSWNTGELFF.

The sample holds many counts of this clonotype. This rearrangement joins TRBV15 to TRBJ1-2; maybe TRBD1 (6 bases). From germline, CDR1 is LNHNV and CDR2 YYDKDF (reference sequence). With 0 bases removed from V and 7 bases from J, the gap between germline ends came to 12 bases. The CDR3 consists of 14 residues. CDR3 region: CATSRDRGSVGYTF. The CDR3 bases are TGTGCCACCAGCAGAGACAGGGGATCGGTTGGCTACACCTTC.

This clonotype ranks as medium-sized (0.01 to 0.1%). The J gene is TRBJ2-7, the V gene TRBV27; no firm D call. Trimming stripped 3 bases from V and 0 bases from J, with 12 bases between. CDR3 length equals 15 residues. Germline CDR1 is MNHEY and CDR2 is SMNVEV (reference sequence). CDR3 nucleotide sequence: TGTGCCAGCAGTTTGAAACAAACCCCCTCCTACGAGCAGTACTTC. Translating gives CASSLKQTPSYEQYF.

This clonotype was detected many times. The chain uses TRBV5-1 and TRBJ2-3, with TRBD2 matching 8 bases. This CDR3 contains 17 residues. CDR1 and CDR2 (germline): SGHRS, YFSETQ. V lost 3 bases, J lost 2 bases, and 11 bases stayed unmatched. The CDR3 DNA reads as TGCGCCAGCAGCTACTTTAGCGGGACGATAAACACAGATACGCAGTATTTT. It translates to CASSYFSGTINTDTQYF.

This chain connects TRBV4-2 to TRBJ1-4, with D possibly TRBD1 on 6 matching bases. V lost 1 base, J lost 10 bases, and 16 bases lay in between. The germline gives CDR1 LGHNA, CDR2 YNFKEQ. The CDR3 sequence is 15 residues long. For the CDR3, the DNA is TGTGCCAGCAGCCAAGGACAGGCGGCACAGGGAAAACTGTTTTTT. Protein product: CASSQGQAAQGKLFF.

Worth noting for this clonotype: A much larger clone lies a single base off, so this may be a read error. The chain couples TRBV2 to TRBJ1-2; D is ambiguous. The V gene's germline CDR1 is SNHLY and CDR2 FYNNEI. This CDR3 has 11 amino acids. V lost 6 bases, J lost 9 bases, and 11 bases lay in between. CDR3 protein: CASSRHDCYTF. The DNA of the CDR3 is TGTGCCAGCAGCCGACATGATTGCTACACCTTC.

This clonotype was observed a few times. The chain has TRBV11-2 and TRBJ2-5, with 8 bases identical to TRBD2. CDR1 and CDR2 from the germline V gene are SGHAT and FQNNGV. The ends lost 5 bases at V and 5 bases at J; junction bases unmatched: 7. The CDR3 is 14 amino acids. The CDR3 DNA is TGTGCCAGCAGCGGGCGGGAGGCCGAGGAGACCCAGTACTTC. This gives the protein CASSGREAEETQYF. Using reference TRBV11-2 and TRBJ2-5 for the parts outside the CDR3, the full variable domain is EAGVAQSPRYKIIEKRQSVAFWCNPISGHATLYWYQQILGQGPKLLIQFQNNGVVDDSQLPKDRFSAERLKGVDSTLKIQPAKLEDSAVYLCASSGREAEETQYFGPGTRLLVL.

As for this clonotype: A much larger clone sits a single nucleotide away, making a read error possible. The V gene is TRBV5-1, the J gene TRBJ2-1; maybe TRBD2 (6 bases). Germline values: CDR1 SGHRS, CDR2 YFSETQ. The CDR3 spans 15 residues. V lost 8 bases and J lost 5, with 20 bases in between. The CDR3 reads CARSRRASEDNEQFF. Written as DNA, the CDR3 is TGCGCCAGGAGCCGCCGGGCTAGCGAGGACAATGAGCAGTTCTTC. Based on the CDR3 plus reference TRBV5-1 and TRBJ2-1, the full variable domain is KAGVTQTPRYLIKTRGQQVTLSCSPISGHRSVSWYQQTPGQGLQFLFEYFSETQRNKGNFPGRFSGRQFSNSRSEMNVSTLELGDSALYLCARSRRASEDNEQFFGPGTRLTVL.

This clonotype was counted ten times or more. This sequence joins TRBV30 and TRBJ1-6, with unresolved D. The CDR3 covers 15 residues. Germline assignment: CDR1 GTSNPN and CDR2 SVGIG (reference sequence). The V end was cut by 2 bases, the J end by 4 bases, with 12 bases between. The CDR3 DNA reads as TGTGCCTGGAGTCCCGACGGTAGATATAATTCACCCCTCCACTTT. This codes for CAWSPDGRYNSPLHF.